This TCR beta chain was observed in a study of vaccination effects on CD4 cells after COVID-19. The study's findings and limits: Limitations: small convalescent group and missing early post-infection timepoints.

Clones were sequenced by immunoSEQ multiplex PCR, and TCRdb holds only the in-frame ones, with some missing. The data show tens of thousands of clones, 70% to 85% seen once. The authors isolated CD4+ T cells after around 9 days of culture. Two doses of BNT162b2 or mRNA-1273 vaccine were administered to participants. Details on this clone: The antigen is not known.

This specimen consisted of CD4+ T cells from PBMCs cultured without peptide, obtained after COVID-19 vaccination. The TCR sequence derives from a human donor who received a COVID-19 vaccine.

DNA of the CDR3: TGCGCCAGCAGCCAAGAAATCTCGGGGACGTACTATGGCTACACCTTC. Protein: CASSQEISGTYYGYTF. V and J are TRBV4-3 and TRBJ1-2; a possible D gene is TRBD1 (5 bases). CDR1 is LGHNA, CDR2 YSLEER, per germline. The CDR3 runs 16 residues. With 0 bases removed from V and 3 bases from J, the gap between germline ends came to 14 bases.